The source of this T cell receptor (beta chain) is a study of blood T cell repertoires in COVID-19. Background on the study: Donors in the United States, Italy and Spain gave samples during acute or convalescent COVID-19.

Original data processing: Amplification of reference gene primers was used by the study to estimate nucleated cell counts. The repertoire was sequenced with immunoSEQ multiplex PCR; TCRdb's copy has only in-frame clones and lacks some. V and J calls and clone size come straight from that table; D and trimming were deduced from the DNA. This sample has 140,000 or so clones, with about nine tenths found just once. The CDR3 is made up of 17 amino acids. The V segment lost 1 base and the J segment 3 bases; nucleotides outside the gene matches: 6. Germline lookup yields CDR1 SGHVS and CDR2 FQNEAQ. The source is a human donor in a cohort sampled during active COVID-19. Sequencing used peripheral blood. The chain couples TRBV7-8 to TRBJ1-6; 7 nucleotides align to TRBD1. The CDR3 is CASSLGAGGYYNSPLHF. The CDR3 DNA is TGTGCCAGCAGCTTAGGAGCAGGGGGATACTATAATTCACCCCTCCACTTT.